This T cell receptor beta chain is drawn from a study of shared clonotypes between healthy human individuals. Per germline, CDR1 MGHRA and CDR2 YSYEKL. CDR3 size: 14 residues. Trimming pared 5 bases from V and 5 bases from J, leaving 13 bases between. Participating donors were healthy, HIV-negative adults free of recent acute infections or vaccinations. TCRdb's table, derived via immunoSEQ multiplex PCR, lists solely in-frame clones and lacks some. The table has some 500,000 clones, almost 97% seen once; the top ten hold 0.06%. The receptor's source is a woman in her thirties in good health. Sequenced material: naive CD4+ T cells sorted from blood. Subset indicated: CD45RA+ positively selected. This rearrangement joins TRBV4-1 to TRBJ2-1; D is unclear. This CDR3 reads CASSFQVPDNEQFF. The CDR3 DNA reads as TGCGCCAGCAGCTTCCAAGTCCCTGACAATGAGCAGTTCTTC.